This record covers a single T cell receptor beta chain. Its antigen is not known. This record belongs to a study of identifying expanded T cells in peripheral blood. Findings and limits, study-wide: About 1.2 clones differed between technical replicates, versus about 17 and 20 over time.

The CDR3 covers 12 residues. The V and J ends lost 2 bases and 3 bases respectively, with 5 bases between them. Germline V gives CDR1 MDHEN, CDR2 SYDVKM. Generated by immunoSEQ multiplex PCR, the TCRdb table keeps only in-frame clones and is missing some. The sample lists about 85,000 clones; 88% were seen once. The rearrangement joins TRBV28 to TRBJ2-7; unclear D gene. The sequenced sample was blood. The receptor was isolated from a person between 18 and 70 years old in good health. In DNA, the CDR3 is TGTGCCAGCAGTTTACTGGTCTACGAGCAGTACTTC. It translates to CASSLLVYEQYF.